A selection of T cell receptor beta chains follows, all from one sample in a study of cytomegalovirus exposure and HLA in healthy donors. Clones were sequenced by immunoSEQ multiplex PCR, and TCRdb holds only the in-frame ones, with some missing. The sample includes 97,000 or so clones, over 60% of them seen just once. Sequenced input: PBMCs. These receptors came from a male donor in good health and CMV-seropositive. The CDR3 runs from the conserved cysteine through the conserved F or W. The D gene is left open where the match is weak. The size field is filled for only some rows; it gives once, few, many or a size class.

d_call,j_call,v_call,clone_size,cdr3_aa,cdr3_nt
.,TRBJ1-4,TRBV7-3,.,CASSLRLSTNEKLFF,TGTGCCAGCAGCCTTAGACTCTCAACTAATGAAAAACTGTTTTTT
.,TRBJ1-2,TRBV29-1,.,CSVAKGDNYGYTF,TGCAGCGTTGCGAAGGGGGATAACTATGGCTACACCTTC
TRBD1,TRBJ2-3,TRBV7-3,few,CASSQIDRGKDTQYF,TGTGCCAGCAGCCAGATCGACAGGGGTAAAGATACGCAGTATTTT
.,TRBJ2-5,TRBV5-4,.,CASSLGRGEGTQYF,TGTGCCAGCAGCTTGGGCAGGGGCGAGGGGACCCAGTACTTC
TRBD1,TRBJ1-5,TRBV6-1,.,CASIGQGDQPQHF,TGTGCCAGCATCGGACAGGGGGATCAGCCCCAGCATTTT
TRBD2,TRBJ2-5,TRBV19,.,CASRVREAETQYF,TGTGCCAGTAGGGTCCGGGAGGCAGAGACCCAGTACTTC
TRBD1,TRBJ2-7,TRBV9,.,CASSKGTGSYEQYF,TGTGCCAGCAGCAAAGGGACAGGTTCCTACGAGCAGTACTTC
.,TRBJ1-3,TRBV4-2,.,CASSPPRSGSTIYF,TGTGCCAGCAGCCCTCCAAGGTCTGGGAGCACCATATATTTT
TRBD2,TRBJ2-3,TRBV28,.,CASTTGTSGTDTQYF,TGTGCCAGCACTACCGGGACTAGCGGCACAGATACGCAGTATTTT
TRBD1,TRBJ1-1,TRBV7-2,.,CASRRRQGMNTEAFF,TGTGCCAGCAGAAGACGACAGGGGATGAACACTGAAGCTTTCTTT
.,TRBJ2-5,TRBV4-1,.,CASSQGWGSQETQYF,TGCGCCAGCAGCCAAGGTTGGGGCTCCCAAGAGACCCAGTACTTC
TRBD1,TRBJ2-5,TRBV7-9,few,CASSLGQGMETQYF,TGTGCCAGCAGCTTAGGACAGGGAATGGAGACCCAGTACTTC
.,TRBJ2-2,TRBV28,few,CASSLQTNTGELFF,TGTGCCAGCAGTTTACAAACGAACACCGGGGAGCTGTTTTTT